The rows below give T cell receptor beta chains drawn from one sample of a study. Each CDR3 protein gets one entry after TCRdb re-called the 5' RACE reads with MiXCR. The repertoire holds some 44,000 distinct CDR3 sequences, with around 30% as singletons. Material for sequencing was tumor-infiltrating memory CD4+ T cells sorted from the breast tumor. The receptors were gathered from a female donor with breast cancer. Both conserved end residues are part of each CDR3. The order of the fields is V gene, J gene, clone size, CDR3 length, D gene, CDR3 DNA, CDR3 protein. D genes are given only for firm matches. Clone size, where shown, is once, few, many, or a class for clones that have expanded.

V: TRBV7-6; J: TRBJ1-1; size: -; length: 13; D: -; DNA: TGTGCCAGCAGCTTAGCGACGTGGACTGAAGCTTTCTTT; CDR3: CASSLATWTEAFF
V: TRBV4-1; J: TRBJ1-2; size: few; length: 12; D: -; DNA: TGCGCCGCCGGGGGGGCGAACTATGGCTACACCTTC; CDR3: CAAGGANYGYTF
V: TRBV5-4; J: TRBJ2-7; size: -; length: 13; D: -; DNA: TGTGCCAGCAGCTTGTCGGAGGGATACGAGCAGTACTTC; CDR3: CASSLSEGYEQYF
V: TRBV6-6; J: TRBJ1-5; size: few; length: 18; D: -; DNA: TGTGCCAGCAGCCGACGGCCCAGTCGATACGGTAGCAATCAGCCCCAGCATTTT; CDR3: CASSRRPSRYGSNQPQHF
V: TRBV5-1; J: TRBJ2-3; size: -; length: 19; D: TRBD2; DNA: TGCGCCAGCAGCTTGCCTAAGACTAGCGGGGTTACTAGCACAGATACGCAGTATTTT; CDR3: CASSLPKTSGVTSTDTQYF
V: TRBV9; J: TRBJ2-3; size: few; length: 16; D: -; DNA: TGTGCCAGCAGCGTAGCAGGGCCCCCGCAGGCAGATACGCAGTATTTT; CDR3: CASSVAGPPQADTQYF
V: TRBV12-3/TRBV12-4; J: TRBJ2-7; size: -; length: 16; D: -; DNA: TGTGCCAGCAGCTGGCCGGGCCCACTACGCAACTACGAGCAGTACTTC; CDR3: CASSWPGPLRNYEQYF
V: TRBV5-1; J: TRBJ2-7; size: few; length: 14; D: TRBD1; DNA: TGCGCCAGCAGCGATGGGACAGGGGGTGAAGAGCAGTACTTC; CDR3: CASSDGTGGEEQYF
V: TRBV27; J: TRBJ2-1; size: -; length: 14; D: TRBD2; DNA: TGTGCCAGTACTAGCGGGAGAGGCTACAATGAGCAGTTCTTC; CDR3: CASTSGRGYNEQFF
V: TRBV6-5; J: TRBJ2-7; size: few; length: 14; D: -; DNA: TGTGCCAGCAGTTCAGGGAAATCCTCCTACGAGCAGTACTTC; CDR3: CASSSGKSSYEQYF
V: TRBV10-3; J: TRBJ2-5; size: once; length: 12; D: -; DNA: TGTGCCATCAGTGAGCCTTGGGAGACCCAGTACTTC; CDR3: CAISEPWETQYF
V: TRBV6-2/TRBV6-3; J: TRBJ2-3; size: many; length: 15; D: TRBD1; DNA: TGTGCCAGCATAGAACAGGGGTTTCTCACAGATACGCAGTATTTT; CDR3: CASIEQGFLTDTQYF
V: TRBV27; J: TRBJ2-7; size: -; length: 13; D: -; DNA: TGTGCCAGCAGTTTGATCAGGGACCACGAGCAGTACTTC; CDR3: CASSLIRDHEQYF
V: TRBV20-1; J: TRBJ2-3; size: few; length: 16; D: TRBD1; DNA: TGCAGTGTAGGGGGTCGAGGACAGGGGGCCGCAGATACGCAGTATTTT; CDR3: CSVGGRGQGAADTQYF
V: TRBV5-1; J: TRBJ2-5; size: many; length: 15; D: -; DNA: TGCGCCAGCAGCTGGCGGGACTCCGACCAAGAGACCCAGTACTTC; CDR3: CASSWRDSDQETQYF
V: TRBV9; J: TRBJ1-1; size: -; length: 14; D: TRBD1; DNA: TGTGCCAGCAGCGCGACAGGGGGGAACACTGAAGCTTTCTTT; CDR3: CASSATGGNTEAFF
V: TRBV20-1; J: TRBJ2-7; size: -; length: 13; D: TRBD1; DNA: TGCAGTGCTAGAGGACAGGGGGCTTACGAGCAGTACTTC; CDR3: CSARGQGAYEQYF
V: TRBV5-6; J: TRBJ2-7; size: -; length: 15; D: TRBD2; DNA: TGTGCCAGCAGCTTGGAAGGACTAGCGGTCTACGAGCAGTACTTC; CDR3: CASSLEGLAVYEQYF
V: TRBV13; J: TRBJ2-3; size: -; length: 15; D: -; DNA: TGTGCCAGCAGCCCCGACCTCGGGAGAGGGGATACGCAGTATTTT; CDR3: CASSPDLGRGDTQYF
V: TRBV11-2; J: TRBJ2-1; size: -; length: 14; D: TRBD2; DNA: TGTGCCAGCAGCTTAGGGACTAGCGTAAATGAGCAGTTCTTC; CDR3: CASSLGTSVNEQFF
V: TRBV6-5; J: TRBJ1-2; size: -; length: 14; D: -; DNA: TGTGCCAGCAGTCCGCCGGAGGCACTCTATGGCTACACCTTC; CDR3: CASSPPEALYGYTF
V: TRBV18; J: TRBJ1-1; size: -; length: 15; D: -; DNA: TGTGCCAGCTCACCCGGGAGGTTTATGAACACTGAAGCTTTCTTT; CDR3: CASSPGRFMNTEAFF
V: TRBV5-1; J: TRBJ2-2; size: many; length: 14; D: -; DNA: TGCGCCAGCAGCTTGGAGCCGGCCACCGGGGAGCTGTTTTTT; CDR3: CASSLEPATGELFF
V: TRBV4-1; J: TRBJ2-5; size: -; length: 15; D: TRBD2; DNA: TGCGCCAGCAGAGGTGGCGGGGGGACCCAAGAGACCCAGTACTTC; CDR3: CASRGGGGTQETQYF
V: TRBV7-9; J: TRBJ2-2; size: -; length: 13; D: -; DNA: TGTGCCAGCAGTCCAGGGAACACCGGGGAGCTGTTTTTT; CDR3: CASSPGNTGELFF
V: TRBV20-1; J: TRBJ2-1; size: many; length: 13; D: TRBD2; DNA: TGCAGTGCTAGAGACCAACTAGCGATTGAGCAGTTCTTC; CDR3: CSARDQLAIEQFF
V: TRBV4-2; J: TRBJ2-7; size: few; length: 16; D: TRBD1; DNA: TGTGCCAGCAGCCAAGTTGGGGGACAGGGCTCCTACGAGCAGTACTTC; CDR3: CASSQVGGQGSYEQYF
V: TRBV9; J: TRBJ1-6; size: few; length: 15; D: TRBD1; DNA: TGTGCCAGCAGCGGGGGACAGGTCCATAATTCACCCCTCCACTTT; CDR3: CASSGGQVHNSPLHF
V: TRBV4-2; J: TRBJ2-5; size: few; length: 15; D: TRBD2; DNA: TGTGCCAGCAGCCAAGAGGGGGGGTTCGAAGAGACCCAGTACTTC; CDR3: CASSQEGGFEETQYF
V: TRBV3-1; J: TRBJ2-1; size: many; length: 12; D: -; DNA: TGTGCCAGCAGCCGGTTGATTAATGAGCAGTTCTTC; CDR3: CASSRLINEQFF
V: TRBV4-1; J: TRBJ2-3; size: -; length: 15; D: TRBD1; DNA: TGCGCCAGCAGCCAACCCCGGGACAGGGGCGATACGCAGTATTTT; CDR3: CASSQPRDRGDTQYF
V: TRBV7-9; J: TRBJ2-3; size: many; length: 13; D: -; DNA: TGTGCCAGCATCAAGGCAGGGACAGATACGCAGTATTTT; CDR3: CASIKAGTDTQYF
V: TRBV12-3/TRBV12-4; J: TRBJ2-1; size: few; length: 14; D: TRBD1; DNA: TGTGCCAGCAGGGCTGGGACAGGGGGCACTGAGCAGTTCTTC; CDR3: CASRAGTGGTEQFF
V: TRBV7-3; J: TRBJ2-3; size: -; length: 14; D: -; DNA: TGTGCCAGCAGCTTATTCCCAAACGCAGATACGCAGTATTTT; CDR3: CASSLFPNADTQYF
V: TRBV27; J: TRBJ1-3; size: once; length: 15; D: -; DNA: TGTGCCAGCAGTTTAAGGGGGAACTCTGGAAACACCATATATTTT; CDR3: CASSLRGNSGNTIYF
V: TRBV9; J: TRBJ2-1; size: -; length: 15; D: TRBD2; DNA: TGTGCCAGCAGCGGTCGACTAGCAGACTACAATGAGCAGTTCTTC; CDR3: CASSGRLADYNEQFF
V: TRBV6-5; J: TRBJ2-3; size: -; length: 14; D: -; DNA: TGTGCCAGCAGTTCAGGAGCGCTTGGGGATACGCAGTATTTT; CDR3: CASSSGALGDTQYF
V: TRBV5-1; J: TRBJ2-1; size: -; length: 14; D: TRBD1; DNA: TGCGCCAGCGACAGGGAATCTACTACCAATGAGCAGTTCTTC; CDR3: CASDRESTTNEQFF